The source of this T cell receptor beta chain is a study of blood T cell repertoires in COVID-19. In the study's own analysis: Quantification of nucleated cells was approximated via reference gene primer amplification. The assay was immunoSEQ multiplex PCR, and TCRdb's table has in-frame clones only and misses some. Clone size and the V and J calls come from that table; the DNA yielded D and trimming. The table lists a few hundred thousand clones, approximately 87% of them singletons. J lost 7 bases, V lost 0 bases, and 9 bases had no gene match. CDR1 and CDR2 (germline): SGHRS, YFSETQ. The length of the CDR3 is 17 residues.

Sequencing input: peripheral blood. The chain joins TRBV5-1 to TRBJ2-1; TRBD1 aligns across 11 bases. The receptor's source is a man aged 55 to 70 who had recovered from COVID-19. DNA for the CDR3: TGCGCCAGCAGCTTGGTGGTACGGACAGGGGGCGGGAATGAGCAGTTCTTC. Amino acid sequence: CASSLVVRTGGGNEQFF.